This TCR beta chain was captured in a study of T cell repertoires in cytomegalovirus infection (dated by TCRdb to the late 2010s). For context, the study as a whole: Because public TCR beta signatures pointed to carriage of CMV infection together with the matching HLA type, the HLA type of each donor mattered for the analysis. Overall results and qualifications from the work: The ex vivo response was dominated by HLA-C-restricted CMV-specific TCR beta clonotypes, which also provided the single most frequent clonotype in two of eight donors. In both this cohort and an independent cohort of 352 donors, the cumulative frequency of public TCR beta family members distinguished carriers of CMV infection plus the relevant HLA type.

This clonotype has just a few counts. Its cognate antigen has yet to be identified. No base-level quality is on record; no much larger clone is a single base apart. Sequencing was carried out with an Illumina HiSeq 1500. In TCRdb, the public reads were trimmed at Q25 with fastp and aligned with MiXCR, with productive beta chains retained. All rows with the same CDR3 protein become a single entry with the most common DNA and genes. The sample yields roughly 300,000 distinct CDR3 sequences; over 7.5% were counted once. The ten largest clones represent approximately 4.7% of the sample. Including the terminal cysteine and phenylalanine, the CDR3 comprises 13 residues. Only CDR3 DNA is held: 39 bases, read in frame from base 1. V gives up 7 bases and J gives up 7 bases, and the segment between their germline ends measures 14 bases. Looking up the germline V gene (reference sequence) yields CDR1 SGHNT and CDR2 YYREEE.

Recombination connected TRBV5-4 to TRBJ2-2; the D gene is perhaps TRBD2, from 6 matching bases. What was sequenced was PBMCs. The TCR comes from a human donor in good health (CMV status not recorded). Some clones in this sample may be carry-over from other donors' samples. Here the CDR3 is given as CASGTPGDGELFF. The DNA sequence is TGTGCCAGCGGAACTCCGGGGGACGGGGAGCTGTTTTTT. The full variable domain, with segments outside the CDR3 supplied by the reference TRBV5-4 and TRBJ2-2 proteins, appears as ETGVTQSPTHLIKTRGQQVTLRCSSQSGHNTVSWYQQALGQGPQFIFQYYREEENGRGNFPPRFSGLQFPNYSSELNVNALELDDSALYLCASGTPGDGELFFGEGSRLTVL.